These 28 T cell receptor beta chains were sequenced from one sample in a study of cytomegalovirus exposure and HLA in healthy donors. With 60 Vbeta and 13 Jbeta primers, the PCR was carried out. Clones were sequenced by immunoSEQ multiplex PCR, and TCRdb holds only the in-frame ones, with some missing. The table includes tens of thousands of clones, roughly 78% detected once. Sequencing was performed on PBMCs. These receptors were collected from a woman aged 35 to 49 in good health and CMV-seropositive.

This chain connects TRBV5-8 to TRBJ2-3; tentatively, D is TRBD1 (5 bases). Germline assignment: CDR1 SGHTS and CDR2 YDEGEE. Trimming shortened V by 7 bases and J by 0 bases, and 27 bases separated the two germline ends. The CDR3 loop spans 19 amino acids. CDR3 protein: CASPHPLPADIASTDTQYF. The CDR3 DNA sequence: TGTGCCAGCCCTCATCCCCTCCCCGCGGACATTGCTAGCACAGATACGCAGTATTTT.

The gene calls are TRBV7-8 and TRBJ2-3, with TRBD2 matching over 9 bases. J gave up 4 bases and V 2 bases, and 13 bases lay outside the gene matches. Per germline, CDR1 SGHVS and CDR2 FQNEAQ. This CDR3 has 18 amino acids. For the CDR3, the DNA is TGTGCCAGCAGCTTAAATGGGGCGGGGCTAGCGGGATCAGATACGCAGTATTTT. Encoded protein: CASSLNGAGLAGSDTQYF.

The rearrangement links TRBV19 to TRBJ2-5, with D tentatively TRBD2 (7 bases). The germline V and J ends were trimmed by 10 bases and 9 bases, with 24 bases remaining between them. CDR3 length equals 14 residues. Germline CDR1 is LNHDA and CDR2 is SQIVND (reference sequence). The DNA of the CDR3 is TGTGCCACCCAAGGAGATTCCAGGGGAGGGCCCCAGTACTTC. It is translated as CATQGDSRGGPQYF.

The chain carries TRBV9 and TRBJ1-1, with 9 bases fitting TRBD1. V trimming: 3 bases; J trimming: 11 bases; junction bases outside the gene matches: 11. Germline assignment: CDR1 SGDLS and CDR2 YYNGEE. The CDR3 is made up of 14 amino acids. The CDR3 spells CASSGDGDRARAFF. DNA for the CDR3: TGTGCCAGCAGCGGGGACGGGGACAGGGCCAGGGCTTTCTTT.

This clone was observed a single time. The gene calls are TRBV5-6 and TRBJ2-5, with 9 bases lining up with TRBD1. The J call may be wrong; the DNA end is better matched by TRBJ2-7. This CDR3 contains 17 residues. Per germline, CDR1 SGHDT and CDR2 YYEEEE. The CDR3 sequence: CASSKQQGAQGIYEQYF. In nucleotides, the CDR3 is TGTGCCAGCAGTAAGCAACAGGGGGCGCAGGGAATTTACGAGCAGTACTTC.

The chain joins TRBV4-2 to TRBJ2-2, with no clear D. The CDR3 is made up of 15 amino acids. Germline lookup yields CDR1 LGHNA and CDR2 YNFKEQ. V lost 0 bases and J 5 bases, leaving 10 bases between the germline ends. CDR3 nucleotides: TGTGCCAGCAGCCAAGAAAGCGCTCAAACCGGGGAGCTGTTTTTT. This codes for CASSQESAQTGELFF.

The chain carries TRBV2 and TRBJ2-3; D call uncertain. Looked up from germline, CDR1 is SNHLY and CDR2 is FYNNEI. CDR3 length equals 11 residues. Trimming took off 6 bases at V and 5 bases at J, with 6 bases between the two ends. The CDR3 DNA sequence: TGTGCCAGCAGCTACCAAGATACGCAGTATTTT. Translated, it gives CASSYQDTQYF.

The chain recombines TRBV11-2 with TRBJ2-3; 14 positions agree with TRBD2. Germline V gene data show CDR1 as SGHAT and CDR2 as FQNNGV. This CDR3 is 17 amino acids long. After removal of 4 bases from V and 3 bases from J, the junction contained 6 bases not matched to a gene. The CDR3 spells CASSSGTSGRRTDTQYF. The CDR3, as DNA: TGTGCCAGCAGCTCGGGGACTAGCGGGAGAAGAACAGATACGCAGTATTTT.

This clone was seen only once. The genes are TRBV21-1 and TRBJ2-7; the DNA was not used to check the table's D call, TRBD1. TRBV21-1 is a listed pseudogene. CDR3 length: 15 amino acids. The DNA for the CDR3 is TGTGCCAGCAAAGAAGACAGGGGGAACGCTCGGGAGCAGTACTTC. Protein: CASKEDRGNAREQYF.

J is TRBJ2-5 and V is TRBV28, with 8 bases aligning to TRBD1. The CDR3 is 15 amino acids. Germline CDR1 reads MDHEN; CDR2 reads SYDVKM. The V and J ends lost 6 bases and 3 bases, in that order; junction bases with no gene match: 9. The chain's CDR3 is CASRSGDRGKETQYF. The CDR3 nucleotides are TGTGCCAGCAGATCGGGTGACAGGGGAAAAGAGACCCAGTACTTC.

The CDR3 coding sequence is TGTGCCAGCAGCCCACCCAGCGTCACAACCAAGACCGGGGAGCTGTTTTTT. The encoded protein is CASSPPSVTTKTGELFF. The J gene is TRBJ2-2, the V gene TRBV28; no definite D call. CDR1 and CDR2 from the germline V gene are MDHEN and SYDVKM. Trimming shortened V by 6 bases and J by 5 bases, and 22 bases separated the two germline ends. CDR3 length: 17 residues.

This chain links TRBV1 with TRBJ2-5; no check of the table's D call, TRBD2, against the DNA was made. TRBV1 is termed a pseudogene. The CDR3 is made up of 15 amino acids. In DNA, the CDR3 is TGCACCAGCAGCCCCGGGACTAGCGGGAGGGATGAGCAGTACTTC. This sequence encodes CTSSPGTSGRDEQYF.

The chain couples TRBV6-5 to TRBJ1-4, with 10 bases that match TRBD1. Germline-derived CDR1 and CDR2 are MNHEY and SVGAGI. The CDR3 sequence is 15 residues long. V gave up 6 bases and J gave up 8 bases; unmatched junction bases: 9. The CDR3 nucleotides are TGTGCCAGCAGACCAACGACAGGGGGCCACGAAAAACTGTTTTTT. As protein: CASRPTTGGHEKLFF.

V usage is TRBV20-1 and J usage is TRBJ1-5; no clear D gene. The germline CDR1 and CDR2 sequences are DFQATT and SNEGSKA (reference sequence). The CDR3 is 8 residues long. Trimming took 8 bases from V and 9 from J, leaving 5 bases between them. The CDR3 DNA is TGCAGTTCAGGGCCCCAGCATTTT. This sequence encodes CSSGPQHF.

This sequence joins TRBV7-9 and TRBJ2-3; 8 bases match TRBD2. There are 16 residues in the CDR3. V was clipped by 1 base and J by 4 bases; unmatched bases: 7. In germline, CDR1 is SEHNR, CDR2 FQNEAQ (reference sequence). CDR3 nucleotide sequence: TGTGCCAGCAGCTTAGTCCCAGCGCGGGAGGCAGATACGCAGTATTTT. Encoded protein: CASSLVPAREADTQYF.

This chain joins TRBV7-8 and TRBJ1-3; the match to TRBD1 covers 10 bases. CDR3 length equals 16 residues. V dropped 2 bases and J dropped 6; count of bases not matched to a gene: 7. Per germline, CDR1 SGHVS and CDR2 FQNEAQ. CDR3 sequence: CASSLRDRGMQNTIYF. The CDR3 DNA reads TGTGCCAGCAGCTTAAGGGACAGGGGTATGCAAAACACCATATATTTT.

This chain connects TRBV7-2 to TRBJ1-1; 8 bases are shared with TRBD1. The CDR3 consists of 14 residues. V lost 5 bases and J lost 5; bases outside the gene matches: 7. The V gene's germline CDR1 is SGHTA and CDR2 FQGNSA. This CDR3 reads CASSPRTGRTEAFF. The CDR3 region has the DNA TGTGCCAGCAGCCCTCGGACAGGGAGGACTGAAGCTTTCTTT.

The rearrangement uses TRBV5-8 and TRBJ2-3; 9 nucleotides line up with TRBD2. V was pared by 0 bases and J by 5 bases, with 4 bases of the junction left unmatched. The CDR3 contains 15 residues. Germline V gives CDR1 SGHTS, CDR2 YDEGEE. The CDR3 spells CASSLGLAEGDTQYF. The DNA for the CDR3 is TGTGCCAGCAGCTTGGGACTAGCGGAGGGAGATACGCAGTATTTT.

This clone was seen repeatedly, ten times or more. At the DNA level, this CDR3 is encoded by other sequences in the same sample as well. The V call is TRBV4-3, the J call TRBJ2-7; 9 bases align to TRBD1. Trimming removed 3 bases from V and 4 bases from J; junction bases left unmatched: 4. In germline, CDR1 is LGHNA, CDR2 YSLEER. The CDR3 covers 14 residues. The chain's CDR3 is CASSQGTGRYEQYF. The CDR3 nucleotides read TGCGCCAGCAGCCAGGGGACAGGGCGATACGAGCAGTACTTC.

V gene TRBV5-1 combines with J gene TRBJ2-2; D gene unclear. Germline V gene lookup returns CDR1 SGHRS and CDR2 YFSETQ. V was trimmed by 2 bases and J by 6 bases, leaving 14 bases between them. The CDR3 extends over 15 amino acids. CDR3 nucleotides: TGCGCCAGCAGCTTAAAGGCGACGGGTCCCGGGGAGCTGTTTTTT. Encoded protein: CASSLKATGPGELFF. The whole variable domain, filled in from reference TRBV5-1 and TRBJ2-2, reads KAGVTQTPRYLIKTRGQQVTLSCSPISGHRSVSWYQQTPGQGLQFLFEYFSETQRNKGNFPGRFSGRQFSNSRSEMNVSTLELGDSALYLCASSLKATGPGELFFGEGSRLTVL.

The V gene is TRBV7-3, the J gene TRBJ2-3; TRBD2 aligns across 10 bases. This CDR3 is built from 16 residues. Germline lookup yields CDR1 SGHTA and CDR2 FQGTGA. The V and J ends lost 5 bases and 5 bases, in that order; junction bases with no gene match: 10. CDR3 protein: CASSPRGLAGEDTQYF. DNA for the CDR3: TGTGCCAGCAGCCCCCGGGGGCTAGCGGGAGAAGATACGCAGTATTTT.

The chain uses TRBV28 and TRBJ2-1; D possibly corresponds to TRBD2 (7 bases). V was clipped by 1 base and J by 1 base, with 14 bases between them. CDR3 size: 17 residues. The germline CDR1 and CDR2 sequences are MDHEN and SYDVKM. The CDR3 DNA follows: TGTGCCAGCAGTTTATCCGGGGGGCTTAGGTCCTACAATGAGCAGTTCTTC. Translating gives CASSLSGGLRSYNEQFF. The variable domain in full, with the rest retrieved from reference TRBV28 and TRBJ2-1, is DVKVTQSSRYLVKRTGEKVFLECVQDMDHENMFWYRQDPGLGLRLIYFSYDVKMKEKGDIPEGYSVSREKKERFSLILESASTNQTSMYLCASSLSGGLRSYNEQFFGPGTRLTVL.

The chain uses TRBV5-1 and TRBJ1-3; D is unclear. Deletions cut 2 bases from V and 3 bases from J, with 9 bases between. The CDR3 has 14 amino acids. Germline V gene data show CDR1 as SGHRS and CDR2 as YFSETQ. CDR3 sequence reads: CASSFGRGGNTIYF. CDR3 DNA sequence: TGCGCCAGCAGCTTCGGAAGAGGTGGAAACACCATATATTTT.

The chain is built from TRBV6-5 and TRBJ1-4; D gene ambiguous. Trimming took off 2 bases at V and 0 bases at J, with 10 bases between the two ends. The CDR3 length is 16 residues. Germline V CDR1 and CDR2: MNHEY, SVGAGI. The CDR3 coding sequence is TGTGCCAGCAGTTACGCCAGACTTGCAACTAATGAAAAACTGTTTTTT. Protein product: CASSYARLATNEKLFF.

The chain employs TRBV4-1 and TRBJ1-1; 7 nucleotides agree with TRBD1. The germline V gene has CDR1 MGHRA and CDR2 YSYEKL. The CDR3 length is 14 residues. V gave up 4 bases and J gave up 0 bases; unmatched junction bases: 2. CDR3 in DNA: TGCGCCAGCAGCCGGGACAGTATGAACACTGAAGCTTTCTTT. This sequence encodes CASSRDSMNTEAFF.

J is TRBJ1-3 and V is TRBV9; D is perhaps TRBD1 (6 bases). Trimming cost V 0 bases and J 2 bases, with 12 bases left between them. Germline assignment: CDR1 SGDLS and CDR2 YYNGEE. CDR3 size: 16 residues. The CDR3 reads CASSVVFRTAGNTIYF. In nucleotides, the CDR3 is TGTGCCAGCAGCGTAGTCTTTAGGACAGCTGGAAACACCATATATTTT.

The chain recombines TRBV7-2 with TRBJ2-7; 11 bases agree with TRBD2. The CDR3 runs to 15 residues. The V segment lost 5 bases and the J segment 6 bases; nucleotides outside the gene matches: 9. CDR1 is SGHTA and CDR2 is FQGNSA in the germline V gene. The CDR3 is CASSVLAGVDTEQYF. The CDR3 bases are TGTGCCAGCAGCGTACTAGCGGGAGTGGACACCGAGCAGTACTTC.

This chain joins TRBV7-9 and TRBJ1-1; no reliable D call. The CDR3 spans 12 residues. The germline V and J ends were trimmed by 1 base and 6 bases, with 6 bases remaining between them. CDR1 is SEHNR and CDR2 is FQNEAQ in the germline V gene (reference sequence). CDR3 coding DNA: TGTGCCAGCAGCTTAGGCGGGTCTGAAGCTTTCTTT. Its protein product is CASSLGGSEAFF.